This paragraph covers one T cell receptor beta chain sequence. This entry is derived from a study of human CD8 memory T cell subsets. PBMC were sourced from healthy-donor buffy coats. CDR1 SQVTM and CDR2 ANQGSEA come from the germline V gene. This CDR3 has 17 amino acids. Investigators built TCR beta libraries using UMI-labeled 5' RACE. TCRdb re-called the 5' RACE reads and gives one entry per CDR3 protein, without DNA. This sample's clone table lists about 10,000 distinct CDR3 sequences. Sequenced input: CD8+ T cells from PBMCs. This TCR derives from a human donor in good health. The rearrangement uses TRBV29-1 and TRBJ2-1; TCRdb reports TRBD2, a call that lacks DNA to check it against. Here the CDR3 reads CSVDGGLVRRSYNEQFF.